This is a list of T cell receptor beta chains from one sample in a study of blood T cell repertoires in COVID-19. The method was immunoSEQ multiplex PCR; TCRdb's version includes in-frame clones alone and lacks a portion of them. Of tens of thousands of clones detected, around 86% appear once; the ten largest clones hold around 24%. Source material: peripheral blood. The receptors shown here come from a woman older than 75 with acute or convalescent COVID-19. Both conserved end residues are part of each CDR3. The order of the fields is J gene, clone size, V gene, D gene, CDR3 DNA, CDR3 protein. A D gene is named only where the DNA matches it firmly. Clone size is stated in some rows and not others, as once, few, many or a class when expanded.

TRBJ1-1,few,TRBV4-2,NA,TGTGCCAGCAGCCAAGGACGAGGGGGAAAGACTGAAGCTTTCTTT,CASSQGRGGKTEAFF
TRBJ1-1,NA,TRBV28,TRBD1,TGTGCCAGCAGTTTATCCACAGGGGGAAAGGCTGAAGCTTTCTTT,CASSLSTGGKAEAFF
TRBJ2-3,few,TRBV7-9,NA,TGTGCCAGCAGCCACGGACACCGCACAGATACGCAGTATTTT,CASSHGHRTDTQYF
TRBJ2-5,NA,TRBV7-9,NA,TGTGCCAGCAGCCTAACGGACAGTCCTGGGACCCAGTACTTC,CASSLTDSPGTQYF
TRBJ1-1,once,TRBV5-6,NA,TGTGCCAGCAGCTTGAACAGGGCTACTGAAGCTTTCTTT,CASSLNRATEAFF
TRBJ2-3,NA,TRBV12-2,NA,TGTGCAAGTCGCTTAGTCCAGACGTCAGGTATCACAGATACGCAGTATTTT,CASRLVQTSGITDTQYF
TRBJ1-6,NA,TRBV5-4,NA,TGTGCCAGCAGCTTGGGGGGAGGGGCTATTGATTCACCCCTCCACTTT,CASSLGGGAIDSPLHF
TRBJ1-1,NA,TRBV2,TRBD1,TGTGCCAGCAGCCAGGGACAGGGGAGGACTGAAGCTTTCTTT,CASSQGQGRTEAFF
TRBJ2-7,NA,TRBV18,TRBD1,TGTGCCAGCTCACCCCCCGGGACAGGGGGCGTAGAAGCCTACGAGCAGTACTTC,CASSPPGTGGVEAYEQYF
TRBJ2-1,NA,TRBV10-1,NA,TGCGCCAGCAGTGAGTCGGGGCGGAATGAGCAGTTCTTC,CASSESGRNEQFF
TRBJ1-2,NA,TRBV9,NA,TGTGCCAGCAGCGTAGCCCAGACAATCTATGGCTACACCTTC,CASSVAQTIYGYTF
TRBJ1-3,NA,TRBV6-6,TRBD1,TGTGCCAGCAGTCGGGGACAGGCCGCCTCTGGAAACACCATATATTTT,CASSRGQAASGNTIYF
TRBJ1-6,NA,TRBV5-1,TRBD1,TGCGCCAGCAGCCGTCAACCCAGGGGGCAAGGGTTCTCACCCCTCCACTTT,CASSRQPRGQGFSPLHF
TRBJ2-3,NA,TRBV11-2,NA,TGTGCCAGCAGCTTACAAGGGAGCGCAGATACGCAGTATTTT,CASSLQGSADTQYF
TRBJ2-5,once,TRBV30,TRBD1,TGTGCCTGGACTCCTCCGGGACAGGCGTTTGAGACCCAGTACTTC,CAWTPPGQAFETQYF
TRBJ2-2,NA,TRBV25-1,NA,TGTGCCAGCACCCCCCCGGGACTCCGCACCGGGGAGCTGTTTTTT,CASTPPGLRTGELFF